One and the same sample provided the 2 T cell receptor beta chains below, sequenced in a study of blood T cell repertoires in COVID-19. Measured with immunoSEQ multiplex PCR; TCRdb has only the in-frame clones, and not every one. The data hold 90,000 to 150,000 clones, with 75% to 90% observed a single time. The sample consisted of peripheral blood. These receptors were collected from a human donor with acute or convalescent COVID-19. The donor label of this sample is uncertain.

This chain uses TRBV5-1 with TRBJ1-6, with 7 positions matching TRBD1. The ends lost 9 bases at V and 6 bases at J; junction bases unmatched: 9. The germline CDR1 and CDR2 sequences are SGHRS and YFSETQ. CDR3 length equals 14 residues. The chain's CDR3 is CANSTQGFNSPLHF. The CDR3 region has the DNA TGCGCCAACAGTACACAGGGGTTTAATTCACCCCTCCACTTT. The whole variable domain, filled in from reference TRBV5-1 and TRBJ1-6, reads KAGVTQTPRYLIKTRGQQVTLSCSPISGHRSVSWYQQTPGQGLQFLFEYFSETQRNKGNFPGRFSGRQFSNSRSEMNVSTLELGDSALYLCANSTQGFNSPLHFGNGTRLTVT.

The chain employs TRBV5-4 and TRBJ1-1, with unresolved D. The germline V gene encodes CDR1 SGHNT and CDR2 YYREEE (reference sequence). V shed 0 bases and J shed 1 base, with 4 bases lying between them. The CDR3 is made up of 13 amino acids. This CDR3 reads CASSLDTNTEAFF. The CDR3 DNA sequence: TGTGCCAGCAGCTTGGACACGAACACTGAAGCTTTCTTT.